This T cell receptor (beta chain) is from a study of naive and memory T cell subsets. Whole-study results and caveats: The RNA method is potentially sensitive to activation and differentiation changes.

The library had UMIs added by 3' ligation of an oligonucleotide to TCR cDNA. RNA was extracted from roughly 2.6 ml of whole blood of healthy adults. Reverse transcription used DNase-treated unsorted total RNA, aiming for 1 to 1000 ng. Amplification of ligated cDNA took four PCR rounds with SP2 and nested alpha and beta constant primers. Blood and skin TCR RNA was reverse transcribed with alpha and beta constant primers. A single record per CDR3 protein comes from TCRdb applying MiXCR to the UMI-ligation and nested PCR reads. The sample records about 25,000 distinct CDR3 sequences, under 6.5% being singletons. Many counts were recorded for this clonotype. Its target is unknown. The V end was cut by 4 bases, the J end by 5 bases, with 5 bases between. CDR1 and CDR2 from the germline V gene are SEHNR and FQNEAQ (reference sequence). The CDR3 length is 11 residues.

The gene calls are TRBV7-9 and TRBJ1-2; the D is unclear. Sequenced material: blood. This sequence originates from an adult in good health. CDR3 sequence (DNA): TGTGCCAGCAGCTCTATTTATGGCTACACCTTC. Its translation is CASSSIYGYTF.